Below are 13 T cell receptor beta chains sequenced from a single sample in a study of T cell responses to AZD1222 COVID-19 vaccine. The data were produced by immunoSEQ multiplex PCR, yet TCRdb's version contains in-frame clones alone and is incomplete. The table records over 200,000 clones, less than 95% of them present only once. The sample in question was peripheral blood, obtained 28 days after the second dose of the MenACWY control vaccine. These receptors came from an adult who received the MenACWY meningococcal vaccine as a control.

V usage is TRBV19 and J usage is TRBJ1-1, with 12 bases aligning to TRBD1. This CDR3 comprises 15 residues. Per the germline V gene, CDR1 is LNHDA and CDR2 is SQIVND (reference sequence). The ends lost 7 bases at V and 5 bases at J; junction bases unmatched: 8. CDR3: CASTGTGGRRTEAFF. The CDR3 DNA reads TGTGCCAGTACCGGGACAGGGGGCCGGAGGACTGAAGCTTTCTTT.

The chain is built from TRBV3-1 (or the pseudogene TRBV3-2) and TRBJ2-2, with TRBD2 matching over 13 bases. From germline, CDR1 is LGHDT and CDR2 YNNKEL (reference sequence). The CDR3 sequence is 15 residues long. Trimming took 6 bases from V and 6 from J; bases not matched to a gene: 4. The CDR3 sequence is CASRRTSGSPGELFF. The DNA of the CDR3 is TGTGCCAGCAGGAGGACTAGCGGGAGTCCCGGGGAGCTGTTTTTT.

This clone appeared once. The chain carries TRBV11-1 and TRBJ1-2; D unresolved. The CDR3 runs to 13 residues. The germline gives CDR1 SGHAT, CDR2 FQDESV (reference sequence). V lost 2 bases and J lost 4, with 8 bases in between. CDR3 residues: CASSLPSSYGYTF. In DNA form, the CDR3 reads TGTGCCAGCAGCTTACCCAGTAGCTATGGCTACACCTTC.

This clone was seen just once. The chain has TRBV19 and TRBJ2-7, with D possibly called TRBD1 or TRBD2 (5 bases each). The CDR3 length is 11 residues. Trimming cost V 9 bases and J 6 bases, with 12 bases left between them. The germline gives CDR1 LNHDA, CDR2 SQIVND (reference sequence). The CDR3 DNA is TGTGCCAGCTCCGGGGCACTCGAGCAGTACTTC. It translates to CASSGALEQYF.

The rearrangement links TRBV7-9 to TRBJ1-6; 9 bases fit TRBD1. The CDR3 length is 16 residues. V lost 5 bases and J lost 7; bases outside the gene matches: 9. Germline V CDR1 and CDR2: SEHNR, FQNEAQ (reference sequence). The CDR3 DNA reads TGTGCCAGCAGCGGAACAGGGGGCGCGTTGAATTCACCCCTCCACTTT. Amino acid sequence: CASSGTGGALNSPLHF. The whole variable domain, filled in from reference TRBV7-9 and TRBJ1-6, reads DTGVSQNPRHKITKRGQNVTFRCDPISEHNRLYWYRQTLGQGPEFLTYFQNEAQLEKSRLLSDRFSAERPKGSFSTLEIQRTEQGDSAMYLCASSGTGGALNSPLHFGNGTRLTVT.

The chain links TRBV7-3 to TRBJ2-1; D is perhaps TRBD1 (5 bases). The germline V gene encodes CDR1 SGHTA and CDR2 FQGTGA. The CDR3 extends over 13 amino acids. The V end lost 3 bases, the J end lost 7 bases, and 10 bases lay between the germline ends. CDR3 region: CASSLIQGNEQFF. The CDR3 DNA sequence: TGTGCCAGCAGCTTGATTCAGGGTAATGAGCAGTTCTTC.

This clone was observed once. The chain is built from TRBV5-4 and TRBJ2-7; D is uncertain. This CDR3 region has 13 residues. Trimming cost V 1 base and J 0 bases, with 5 bases left between them. Germline CDR1 and CDR2: SGHNT and YYREEE (reference sequence). The CDR3, as DNA: TGTGCCAGCAGCTTGTCAGTCTCCTACGAGCAGTACTTC. It translates to CASSLSVSYEQYF.

V usage is TRBV28 and J usage is TRBJ2-4; D possibly corresponds to TRBD2 (7 bases). Trimming took off 3 bases at V and 0 bases at J, with 18 bases between the two ends. The length of the CDR3 is 18 residues. Germline CDR1 reads MDHEN; CDR2 reads SYDVKM. The CDR3: CASSFWRGRSLAKNIQYF. The DNA of the CDR3 is TGTGCCAGCAGTTTCTGGCGGGGGCGAAGTCTAGCCAAAAACATTCAGTACTTC.

The V and J genes are TRBV7-2 and TRBJ2-7, with a weak D call TRBD2 (6 bases). Per the germline V gene, CDR1 is SGHTA and CDR2 is FQGNSA. Trimming removed 0 bases at V and 2 bases at J, with 14 bases between. The CDR3 runs to 16 residues. The CDR3 here is CASSLAAVADPYEQYF. CDR3 sequence (DNA): TGTGCCAGCAGCTTAGCTGCGGTAGCGGACCCCTACGAGCAGTACTTC.

The gene calls are TRBV5-1 and TRBJ2-1; 9 bases fit TRBD2. Losses at the gene ends were 0 bases for V and 8 bases for J; bases not matched to a gene: 0. Germline lookup yields CDR1 SGHRS and CDR2 YFSETQ. This CDR3 is built from 13 residues. The CDR3 coding sequence is TGCGCCAGCAGCTTGGGACTAGCGGATGAGCAGTTCTTC. Protein product: CASSLGLADEQFF.

DNA for the CDR3: TGTGCCAGCAGGGAAGGGGATCACACTGAAGCTTTCTTT. It yields the protein CASREGDHTEAFF. The rearrangement links TRBV27 to TRBJ1-1, with D possibly TRBD1 on 5 matching bases. The CDR3 has 13 amino acids. CDR1 is MNHEY, CDR2 SMNVEV, per germline (reference sequence). Between the trimmed V and J ends, which lost 6 bases and 3 bases, there was a span of 11 bases.

A single count supports this clone. CDR3 nucleotide sequence: TGTGCCAGCAGCTTGGAAATTACCAACACTGAAGCTTTCTTT. Its translation is CASSLEITNTEAFF. The chain uses TRBV5-4 and TRBJ1-1; D unclear. The CDR3 sequence is 14 residues long. Germline values: CDR1 SGHNT, CDR2 YYREEE (reference sequence). V gave up 0 bases and J gave up 2 bases, with 8 bases separating them.

This chain uses TRBV5-1 with TRBJ1-4; no clear D. V gave up 4 bases and J gave up 0 bases, with 10 bases separating them. The CDR3 is made up of 15 amino acids. Germline CDR1 SGHRS, CDR2 YFSETQ. The CDR3 nucleotides read TGCGCCAGCAGCCCCCTCGACTCAACTAATGAAAAACTGTTTTTT. Residues: CASSPLDSTNEKLFF.